This TCR beta chain was identified in a study of T-cell reconstitution after alpha-beta-depleted transplantation in children. Unique molecular identifiers were incorporated during preparation of the TCRbeta library. One entry per CDR3 protein results from TCRdb running MiXCR on the PCR reads. The sample has around 380,000 distinct CDR3 sequences; approximately 10% are singletons. CDR3 size: 13 residues. Germline CDR1 SGHDT, CDR2 YYEEEE. Trimming cost V 4 bases and J 4 bases; bases outside gene matches: 3. This clonotype was recorded a few times. This sequence was found in a human donor who donated a stem cell graft to a child with acute myeloid leukemia. The source material was PBMCs from the stem cell graft donor, sampled from the stem cell graft. This chain connects TRBV5-6 to TRBJ1-1, with 8 bases identical to TRBD1. The CDR3 nucleotides read TGTGCCAGCAGCCTCAGGGGGCCCACTGAAGCTTTCTTT. Protein product: CASSLRGPTEAFF. Variable domain in full (rest from reference TRBV5-6 and TRBJ1-1): DAGVTQSPTHLIKTRGQQVTLRCSPKSGHDTVSWYQQALGQGPQFIFQYYEEEERQRGNFPDRFSGHQFPNYSSELNVNALLLGDSALYLCASSLRGPTEAFFGQGTRLTVV.